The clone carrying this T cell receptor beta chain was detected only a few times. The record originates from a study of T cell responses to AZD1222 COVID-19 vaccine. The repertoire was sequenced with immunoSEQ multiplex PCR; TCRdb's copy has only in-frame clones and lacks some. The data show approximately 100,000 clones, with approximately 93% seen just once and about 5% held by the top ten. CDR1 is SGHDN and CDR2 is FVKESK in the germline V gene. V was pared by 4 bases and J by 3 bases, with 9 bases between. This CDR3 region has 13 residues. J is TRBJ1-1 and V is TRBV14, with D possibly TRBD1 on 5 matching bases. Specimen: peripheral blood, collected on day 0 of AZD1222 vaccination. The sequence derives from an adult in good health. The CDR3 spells CASSPLGDTEAFF. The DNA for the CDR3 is TGTGCCAGCAGCCCGTTGGGGGACACTGAAGCTTTCTTT.